This T cell receptor beta chain appears in the sequencing data of a study of T-cell reconstitution after alpha-beta-depleted transplantation in children. Points from the study as a whole: Some patients owed their high day-60 TCRbeta diversity to surviving recipient T cells and thymic progenitors. T-cell numbers and diversity, one year after transplant, stemmed largely from T cells that were newly produced.

This CDR3 has 15 residues. Losses at the gene ends were 5 bases for V and 1 base for J; bases not matched to a gene: 7. Germline CDR1 reads MDHEN; CDR2 reads SYDVKM. Unique molecular identifiers were used to barcode this TCRbeta library. TCRdb reprocessed the PCR reads via MiXCR and lists one record per CDR3 protein. The data show about 220,000 distinct CDR3 sequences, under 20% seen once. Of note for this clonotype: Its specificity is unknown.

The sequence was obtained from a male patient aged 2-15 years who had a stem cell transplant for acute lymphoblastic leukemia, so the T cells may come from the graft donor. The chain is built from TRBV28 and TRBJ1-2; 7 bases agree with TRBD1. Material: PBMCs, mostly from graft donor cells, obtained 360 days after TCRalphabeta/CD19-depleted stem cell transplant. The CDR3 sequence: CASSRAGGYNYGYTF. In DNA form, the CDR3 reads TGTGCCAGCAGTCGGGCAGGGGGTTATAACTATGGCTACACCTTC.